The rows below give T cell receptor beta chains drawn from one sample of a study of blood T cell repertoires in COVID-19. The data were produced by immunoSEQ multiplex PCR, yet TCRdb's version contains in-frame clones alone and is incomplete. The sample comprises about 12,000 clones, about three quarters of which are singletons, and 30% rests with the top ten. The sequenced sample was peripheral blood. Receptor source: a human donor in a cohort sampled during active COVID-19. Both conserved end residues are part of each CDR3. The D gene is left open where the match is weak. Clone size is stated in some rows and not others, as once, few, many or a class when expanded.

TGTGCCAGCTCACCACCGGGACATCTCTCTGGGGCCAACGTCCTGACTTTC	CASSPPGHLSGANVLTF	TRBJ2-6	NA	NA	TRBV18
TGCGCCAGCAGCGGGACTAGCGGGAGGAACGAGCAGTACTTC	CASSGTSGRNEQYF	TRBJ2-7	NA	TRBD2	TRBV5-1
TGCGCCAGCAGTGCCGGGACAGGGATCGGCAATCAGCCCCAGCATTTT	CASSAGTGIGNQPQHF	TRBJ1-5	NA	TRBD1	TRBV10-2
TGTGCCACCAGGCGGACAGGGGGCTACAATGAGCAGTTCTTC	CATRRTGGYNEQFF	TRBJ2-1	NA	TRBD1	TRBV15
TGCGCCAGCAGCCAAGCTGTTCCAGGGGGCCACGAGCAGTACTTC	CASSQAVPGGHEQYF	TRBJ2-7	few	TRBD1	TRBV4-1
TGTGCCAGCAGCTTAGGGGGAGGTGGGCAGTTCTTC	CASSLGGGGQFF	TRBJ2-1	NA	NA	TRBV7-9
TGTGCCAGCAGCTTTAGGCAGGGCGGCACAGATACGCAGTATTTT	CASSFRQGGTDTQYF	TRBJ2-3	NA	NA	TRBV7-2
TGCGCCAGCAGCTACGGACAGGTCGAGGGTACGCAGTATTTT	CASSYGQVEGTQYF	TRBJ2-3	once	TRBD1	TRBV5-1
TGCAGCGTACTGACGACCCGGGACAGCCGAAACACCATATATTTT	CSVLTTRDSRNTIYF	TRBJ1-3	NA	TRBD1	TRBV29-1
TGTGCCAGCAGCAGGGGGTCGGACTATGGCTACACCTTC	CASSRGSDYGYTF	TRBJ1-2	NA	NA	TRBV7-2
TGTGCCAGCAGTACCTATGGGACAGGGATGAATGAGCAGTTCTTC	CASSTYGTGMNEQFF	TRBJ2-1	medium-sized	TRBD1	TRBV6-4
TGTGCCAGCTCACCTGGACAGGGGATGAAGGCAGACGAGCAGTACTTC	CASSPGQGMKADEQYF	TRBJ2-7	NA	TRBD1	TRBV18
TGTGCCTGGAGTGTACAGGTCAGGGGATCCCCTAGCAATCAGCCCCAGCATTTT	CAWSVQVRGSPSNQPQHF	TRBJ1-5	NA	NA	TRBV30
TGTGCCAGCAGCCTAAAGGGGGCGGGTCAGCCCCAGCATTTT	CASSLKGAGQPQHF	TRBJ1-5	NA	TRBD1	TRBV5-6
TGTGCCAGTAGTTCAGCGATGCGGGGGAACATGAACACTGAAGCTTTCTTT	CASSSAMRGNMNTEAFF	TRBJ1-1	NA	NA	TRBV19
TGTGCCAGCAGCTCCCGGCCAGGGTACACTGAAGCTTTCTTT	CASSSRPGYTEAFF	TRBJ1-1	NA	NA	TRBV11-2
TGCAGTGCTACTATCTACGAGCAGTACTTC	CSATIYEQYF	TRBJ2-7	few	NA	TRBV20-1
TGTGCCAGCAGCATGCAGGGGAACGAGCAGTACTTC	CASSMQGNEQYF	TRBJ2-7	NA	NA	TRBV7-9
TGTGCCAGCAGCTTTAGACTAGCGGCGCAAGAGACCCAGTACTTC	CASSFRLAAQETQYF	TRBJ2-5	NA	TRBD2	TRBV3-1/TRBV3-2
TGTGCCAGCAGCCTCCACGGTGGACTCTCCTACGAGCAGTACTTC	CASSLHGGLSYEQYF	TRBJ2-7	NA	NA	TRBV3-1/TRBV3-2
TGTGCCAGCAGCCAAGAAGCGCGGAACTATGGCTACACCTTC	CASSQEARNYGYTF	TRBJ1-2	few	NA	TRBV14
TGTGCTAGTGGGCAAGGCCCCCTTGAGGGGACCCAGTACTTC	CASGQGPLEGTQYF	TRBJ2-5	few	NA	TRBV12-5
TGTGCCAGCAGTAAAGGGGGCCCCACCTACGAGCAGTACTTC	CASSKGGPTYEQYF	TRBJ2-7	once	TRBD1	TRBV6-6
TGTGCCAGCAGCGACGACAGGGCAAAGACCCAGTACTTC	CASSDDRAKTQYF	TRBJ2-5	NA	TRBD1	TRBV2
TGTGCCAGCAGTTCTAGGGGGGGCACTGAAGCTTTCTTT	CASSSRGGTEAFF	TRBJ1-1	NA	NA	TRBV27
TGTGCCAGCAGCCTCAGGGGAACGACCAAAAACATTCAGTACTTC	CASSLRGTTKNIQYF	TRBJ2-4	NA	NA	TRBV5-8
TGTGCCAGCACCAAGGTGTGGGGGCCAGAGACCCAGTACTTC	CASTKVWGPETQYF	TRBJ2-5	NA	NA	TRBV2
TGTGCCAGCAGCCTCGACAGGGGTCTATGGACCGGGGAGCTGTTTTTT	CASSLDRGLWTGELFF	TRBJ2-2	NA	TRBD1	TRBV11-2
TGTGCCAGCAGTTACTCAGGGGACAGGGGGAAAAACATTCAGTACTTC	CASSYSGDRGKNIQYF	TRBJ2-4	NA	TRBD1	TRBV6-5
TGCGCCAGCAGCTTGGGTCAGGAGGGAAAACTGTTTTTT	CASSLGQEGKLFF	TRBJ1-4	NA	NA	TRBV5-1
TGTGCCAGCAGCCAAGATCCGGACATGGGGTGGGAGCAGTACTTC	CASSQDPDMGWEQYF	TRBJ2-7	NA	NA	TRBV4-2
TGTGCCAGCAGTCAACCCGGGACAGGGGGCTTTATGGAGACCCAGTACTTC	CASSQPGTGGFMETQYF	TRBJ2-5	NA	TRBD1	TRBV25-1
TGTGCCAGCAGTTTCCCAGGGTCTGAAAAACTGTTTTTT	CASSFPGSEKLFF	TRBJ1-4	NA	NA	TRBV28
TGTGCCAGCAGCCCGGGACAGGGGAGCACAGATACGCAGTATTTT	CASSPGQGSTDTQYF	TRBJ2-3	NA	TRBD1	TRBV7-2
TGTGCCACCAGTGCAGGGGCTCAGACCCAGTACTTC	CATSAGAQTQYF	TRBJ2-5	NA	NA	TRBV24-1
TGTGCCAGTAGTATAAGGGCGGGGACTAGCGGGTGGAATACGCAGTATTTT	CASSIRAGTSGWNTQYF	TRBJ2-3	few	TRBD2	TRBV19
TGTGCCAGCAGCCACTCCACAGATACGCAGTATTTT	CASSHSTDTQYF	TRBJ2-3	once	NA	TRBV3-1/TRBV3-2
TGTGCCAGCAGTCCGGGACAGGGGCCCCCCTACGAGCAGTACTTC	CASSPGQGPPYEQYF	TRBJ2-7	NA	TRBD1	TRBV6-6
TGTGCCAGCAGTGTACTTGGCGAGCAGTACTTC	CASSVLGEQYF	TRBJ2-7	once	NA	TRBV2
TGTGCCACCAGCAGAGATGCAGCCGGGGAGCTGTTTTTT	CATSRDAAGELFF	TRBJ2-2	few	NA	TRBV15
TGTGCCAGCTCAGGGGGGGTCTGGGACACCTCCCCCTACGAGCAGTACTTC	CASSGGVWDTSPYEQYF	TRBJ2-7	few	NA	TRBV18
TGTGCCAGTAGTATGTCAGGGTCCTCCTACAATGAGCAGTTCTTC	CASSMSGSSYNEQFF	TRBJ2-1	NA	NA	TRBV19
TGTGCCAGCAGCCAAGCTCGACTAGCGGGAGTGAACAATGAGCAGTTCTTC	CASSQARLAGVNNEQFF	TRBJ2-1	NA	TRBD2	TRBV3-1/TRBV3-2
TGTGCCAGCAGCCCGATGAACAGGGGGCAAGGTAATGAGCAGTTCTTC	CASSPMNRGQGNEQFF	TRBJ2-1	NA	TRBD1	TRBV7-9
TGTGCCAGCAGCCCAGGACAGACCTACGAGCAGTACTTC	CASSPGQTYEQYF	TRBJ2-7	NA	NA	TRBV9
TGTGCCAGTAGTATCGACAGGACTAGCAATCAGCCCCAGCATTTT	CASSIDRTSNQPQHF	TRBJ1-5	NA	NA	TRBV19
TGTGCCAGCAGTGCCCAGACAGGGGGCGCAGGCTATGGCTACACCTTC	CASSAQTGGAGYGYTF	TRBJ1-2	once	TRBD1	TRBV6-1
TGTGCCAGCAGCTTAGGCTGGGGGGAATTAAATTCACCCCTCCACTTT	CASSLGWGELNSPLHF	TRBJ1-6	NA	NA	TRBV7-8
TGCGCCAGCAGCTTTTACTACAGGAGCTCTGGGGCCAACGTCCTGACTTTC	CASSFYYRSSGANVLTF	TRBJ2-6	few	NA	TRBV5-1
TGTGCCAGCAGCCACCTAAGGGGGCCAGGTTCGGGGAACTATGGCTACACCTTC	CASSHLRGPGSGNYGYTF	TRBJ1-2	few	TRBD1	TRBV3-1/TRBV3-2
TGTGCCGTCTCTCCGGGACAGGGGAACTACAATGAGCAGTTCTTC	CAVSPGQGNYNEQFF	TRBJ2-1	NA	TRBD1	TRBV10-3
TGTGCCAGCAGCGACGGACTAGCGGGAGAACAGACCCAGTACTTC	CASSDGLAGEQTQYF	TRBJ2-5	once	TRBD2	TRBV6-5
TGTGCCAGCAGTTTATCTTATAGAGTAGCCCCCTTGCAGTTCTTC	CASSLSYRVAPLQFF	TRBJ2-1	NA	NA	TRBV27
TGTGCCTGGACTACAGGGACCTTCGGCTACACCTTC	CAWTTGTFGYTF	TRBJ1-2	few	NA	TRBV30
TGTGCCAGCAGCTTGACAGGGGCAGATACGCAGTATTTT	CASSLTGADTQYF	TRBJ2-3	NA	TRBD1	TRBV13
TGTGCCACCAGTGACCGGGGGAGGACAGGGTTGGAGGAGCAGTACTTC	CATSDRGRTGLEEQYF	TRBJ2-7	NA	TRBD1	TRBV24-1